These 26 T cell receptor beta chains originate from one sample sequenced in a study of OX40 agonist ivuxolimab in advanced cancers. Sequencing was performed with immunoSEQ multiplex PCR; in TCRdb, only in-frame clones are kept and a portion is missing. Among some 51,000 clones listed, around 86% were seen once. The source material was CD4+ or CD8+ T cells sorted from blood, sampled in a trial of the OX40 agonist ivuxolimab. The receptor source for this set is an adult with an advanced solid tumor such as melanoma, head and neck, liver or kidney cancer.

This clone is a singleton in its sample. The CDR3 sequence is CASSLGGEQTNEKLFF. CDR3 bases: TGTGCCAGCAGCTTAGGAGGGGAGCAAACTAATGAAAAACTGTTTTTT. The chain uses TRBV13 and TRBJ1-4; a possible D gene is TRBD1 (5 bases). V gave up 0 bases and J gave up 1 base, with 9 bases separating them. The length of the CDR3 is 16 residues. The germline CDR1 and CDR2 sequences are PRHDT and FYEKMQ (reference sequence).

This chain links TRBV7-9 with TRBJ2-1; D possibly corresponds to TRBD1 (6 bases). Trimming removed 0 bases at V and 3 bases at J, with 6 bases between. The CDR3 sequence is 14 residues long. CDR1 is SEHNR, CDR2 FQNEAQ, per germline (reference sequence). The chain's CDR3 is CASSLAGGYNEQFF. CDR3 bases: TGTGCCAGCAGCTTAGCAGGGGGCTACAATGAGCAGTTCTTC.

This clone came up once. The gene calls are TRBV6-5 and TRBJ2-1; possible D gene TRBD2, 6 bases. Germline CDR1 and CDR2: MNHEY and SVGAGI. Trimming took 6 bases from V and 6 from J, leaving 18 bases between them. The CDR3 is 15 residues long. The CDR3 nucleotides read TGTGCCAGCAGGCTCAGTGGGGGGTACAGCAATGAGCAGTTCTTC. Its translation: CASRLSGGYSNEQFF.

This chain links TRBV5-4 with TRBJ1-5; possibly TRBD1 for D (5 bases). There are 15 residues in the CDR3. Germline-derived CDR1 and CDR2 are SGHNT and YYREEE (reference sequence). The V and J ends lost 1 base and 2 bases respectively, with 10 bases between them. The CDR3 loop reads CASSLWGSRNQPQHF. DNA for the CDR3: TGTGCCAGCAGCTTGTGGGGGAGTCGCAATCAGCCCCAGCATTTT.

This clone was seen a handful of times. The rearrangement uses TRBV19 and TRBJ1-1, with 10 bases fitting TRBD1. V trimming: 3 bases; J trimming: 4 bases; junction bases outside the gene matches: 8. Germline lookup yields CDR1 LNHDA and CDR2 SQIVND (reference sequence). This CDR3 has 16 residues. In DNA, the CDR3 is TGTGCCAGTAGTATGAGTGACAGGGGGCCGGTCACTGAAGCTTTCTTT. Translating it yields CASSMSDRGPVTEAFF.

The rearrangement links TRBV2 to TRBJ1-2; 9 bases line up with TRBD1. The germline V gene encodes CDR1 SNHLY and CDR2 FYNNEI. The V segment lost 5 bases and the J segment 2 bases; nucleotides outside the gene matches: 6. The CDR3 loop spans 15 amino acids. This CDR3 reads CASSRLTGGNYGYTF. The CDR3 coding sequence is TGTGCCAGCAGTAGACTAACAGGGGGCAACTATGGCTACACCTTC.

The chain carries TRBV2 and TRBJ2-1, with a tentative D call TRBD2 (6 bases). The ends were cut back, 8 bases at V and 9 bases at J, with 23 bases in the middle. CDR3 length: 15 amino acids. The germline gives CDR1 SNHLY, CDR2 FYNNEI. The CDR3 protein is CASGTGVGGGSEQFF. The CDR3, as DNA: TGTGCCAGCGGGACGGGAGTGGGGGGTGGAAGTGAGCAGTTCTTC. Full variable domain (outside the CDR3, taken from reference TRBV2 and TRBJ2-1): EPEVTQTPSHQVTQMGQEVILRCVPISNHLYFYWYRQILGQKVEFLVSFYNNEISEKSEIFDDQFSVERPDGSNFTLKIRSTKLEDSAMYFCASGTGVGGGSEQFFGPGTRLTVL.

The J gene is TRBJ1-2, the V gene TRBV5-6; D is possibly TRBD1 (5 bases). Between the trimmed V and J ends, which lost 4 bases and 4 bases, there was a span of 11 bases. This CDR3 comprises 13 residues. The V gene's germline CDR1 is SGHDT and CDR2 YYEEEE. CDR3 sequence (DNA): TGTGCCAGCAGCGCCGGGACTCTCTATGGCTACACCTTC. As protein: CASSAGTLYGYTF.

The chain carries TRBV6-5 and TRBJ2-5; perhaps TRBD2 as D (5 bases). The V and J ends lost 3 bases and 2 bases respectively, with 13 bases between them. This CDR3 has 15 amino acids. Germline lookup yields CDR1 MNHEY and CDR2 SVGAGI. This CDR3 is CASSYLGGRQETQYF. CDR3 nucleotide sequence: TGTGCCAGCAGTTATTTAGGAGGCAGACAAGAGACCCAGTACTTC.

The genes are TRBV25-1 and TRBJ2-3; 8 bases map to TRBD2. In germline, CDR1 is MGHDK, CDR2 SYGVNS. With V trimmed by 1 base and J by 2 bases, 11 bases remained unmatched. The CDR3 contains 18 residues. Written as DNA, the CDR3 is TGTGCCAGCAGTGAATTTGGGACTAGTGGGGGGTTCACAGATACGCAGTATTTT. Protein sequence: CASSEFGTSGGFTDTQYF.

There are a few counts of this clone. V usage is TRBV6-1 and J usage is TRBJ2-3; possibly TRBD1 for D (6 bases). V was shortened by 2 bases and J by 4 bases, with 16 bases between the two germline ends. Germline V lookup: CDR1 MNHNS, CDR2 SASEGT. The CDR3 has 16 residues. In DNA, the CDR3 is TGTGCCAGCAGTGAATATGGGGGCAACGGGCCAGATACGCAGTATTTT. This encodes CASSEYGGNGPDTQYF.

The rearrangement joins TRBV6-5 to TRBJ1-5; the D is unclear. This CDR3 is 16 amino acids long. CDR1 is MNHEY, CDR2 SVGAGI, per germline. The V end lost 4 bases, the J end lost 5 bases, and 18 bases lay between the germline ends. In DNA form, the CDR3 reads TGTGCCAGCAGTTCGCTTCCAAACGACCGGGATCAGCCCCAGCATTTT. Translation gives CASSSLPNDRDQPQHF.

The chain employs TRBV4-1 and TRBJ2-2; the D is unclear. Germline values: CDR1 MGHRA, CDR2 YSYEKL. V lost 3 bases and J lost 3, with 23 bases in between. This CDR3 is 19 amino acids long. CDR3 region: CASSHATARIKSDTGELFF. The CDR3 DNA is TGCGCCAGCAGCCACGCCACCGCCAGGATAAAGTCTGACACCGGGGAGCTGTTTTTT.

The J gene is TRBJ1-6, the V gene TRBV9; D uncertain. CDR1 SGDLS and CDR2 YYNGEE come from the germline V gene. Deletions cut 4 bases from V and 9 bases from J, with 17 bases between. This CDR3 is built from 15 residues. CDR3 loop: CASSPEGEGSSPLHF. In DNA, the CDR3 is TGTGCCAGCAGCCCCGAGGGTGAAGGGAGTTCACCCCTCCACTTT.

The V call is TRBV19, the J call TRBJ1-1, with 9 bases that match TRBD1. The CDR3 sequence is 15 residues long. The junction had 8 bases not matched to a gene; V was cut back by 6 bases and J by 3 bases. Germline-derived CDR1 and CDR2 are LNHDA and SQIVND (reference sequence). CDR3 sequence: CASRPPGTGHTEAFF. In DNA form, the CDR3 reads TGTGCCAGTAGACCACCCGGGACAGGGCACACTGAAGCTTTCTTT.

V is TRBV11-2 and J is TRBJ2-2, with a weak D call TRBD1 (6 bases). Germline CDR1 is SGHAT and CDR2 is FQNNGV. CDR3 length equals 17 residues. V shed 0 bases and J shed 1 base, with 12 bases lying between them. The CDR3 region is CASSLDLYRVNTGELFF. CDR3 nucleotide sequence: TGTGCCAGCAGCTTAGATCTCTACAGGGTGAACACCGGGGAGCTGTTTTTT.

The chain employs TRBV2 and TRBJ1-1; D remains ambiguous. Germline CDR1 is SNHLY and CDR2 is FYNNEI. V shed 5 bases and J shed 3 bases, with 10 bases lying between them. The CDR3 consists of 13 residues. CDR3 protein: CASSYSGDTEAFF. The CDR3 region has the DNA TGTGCCAGCAGTTACTCCGGTGACACTGAAGCTTTCTTT.

This CDR3 is CASSQGGLNTEAFF. In DNA, the CDR3 is TGTGCCAGCAGCCAAGGGGGACTGAACACTGAAGCTTTCTTT. The chain joins TRBV5-4 to TRBJ1-1; weak D call: TRBD1 (6 bases). Germline CDR1 is SGHNT and CDR2 is YYREEE (reference sequence). The CDR3 is 14 amino acids. Trimming removed 4 bases at V and 0 bases at J, with 10 bases between. The complete variable domain, with remaining parts taken from reference TRBV5-4 and TRBJ1-1, reads ETGVTQSPTHLIKTRGQQVTLRCSSQSGHNTVSWYQQALGQGPQFIFQYYREEENGRGNFPPRFSGLQFPNYSSELNVNALELDDSALYLCASSQGGLNTEAFFGQGTRLTVV.

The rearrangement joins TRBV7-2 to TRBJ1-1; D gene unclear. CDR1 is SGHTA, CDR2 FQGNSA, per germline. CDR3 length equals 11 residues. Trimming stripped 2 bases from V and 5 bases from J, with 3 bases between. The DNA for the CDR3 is TGTGCCAGCAGCTTAACGACTGAAGCTTTCTTT. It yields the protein CASSLTTEAFF.

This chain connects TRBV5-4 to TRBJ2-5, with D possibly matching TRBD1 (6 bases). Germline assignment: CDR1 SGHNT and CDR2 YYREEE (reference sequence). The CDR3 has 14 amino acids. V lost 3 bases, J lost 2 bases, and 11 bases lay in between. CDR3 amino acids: CASSSTGTQETQYF. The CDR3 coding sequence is TGTGCCAGCAGCTCTACAGGGACACAAGAGACCCAGTACTTC.

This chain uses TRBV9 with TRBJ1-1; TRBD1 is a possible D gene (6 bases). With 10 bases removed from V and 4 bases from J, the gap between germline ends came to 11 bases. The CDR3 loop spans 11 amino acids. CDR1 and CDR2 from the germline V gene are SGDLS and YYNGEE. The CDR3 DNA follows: TGTGCCTCAGCCAGGGGCACTGAAGCTTTCTTT. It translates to CASARGTEAFF.

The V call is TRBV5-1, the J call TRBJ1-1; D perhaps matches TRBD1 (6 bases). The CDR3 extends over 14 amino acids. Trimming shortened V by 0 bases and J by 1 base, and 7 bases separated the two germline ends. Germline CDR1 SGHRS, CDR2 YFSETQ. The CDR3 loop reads CASSLAGENTEAFF. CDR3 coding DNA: TGCGCCAGCAGCTTGGCAGGGGAGAACACTGAAGCTTTCTTT.

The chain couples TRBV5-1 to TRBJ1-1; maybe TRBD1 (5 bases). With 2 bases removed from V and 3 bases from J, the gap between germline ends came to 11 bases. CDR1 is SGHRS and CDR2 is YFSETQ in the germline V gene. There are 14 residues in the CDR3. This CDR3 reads CASSFDVGDTEAFF. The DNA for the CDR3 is TGCGCCAGCAGCTTTGACGTGGGGGACACTGAAGCTTTCTTT. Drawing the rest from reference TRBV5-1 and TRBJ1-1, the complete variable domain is KAGVTQTPRYLIKTRGQQVTLSCSPISGHRSVSWYQQTPGQGLQFLFEYFSETQRNKGNFPGRFSGRQFSNSRSEMNVSTLELGDSALYLCASSFDVGDTEAFFGQGTRLTVV.

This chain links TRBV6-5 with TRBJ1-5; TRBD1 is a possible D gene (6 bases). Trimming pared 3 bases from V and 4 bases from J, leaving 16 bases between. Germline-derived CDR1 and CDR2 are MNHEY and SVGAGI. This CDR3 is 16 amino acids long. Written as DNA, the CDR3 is TGTGCCAGCAGTTATGGGGGCAGGGTTGGGAATCAGCCCCAGCATTTT. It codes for CASSYGGRVGNQPQHF.

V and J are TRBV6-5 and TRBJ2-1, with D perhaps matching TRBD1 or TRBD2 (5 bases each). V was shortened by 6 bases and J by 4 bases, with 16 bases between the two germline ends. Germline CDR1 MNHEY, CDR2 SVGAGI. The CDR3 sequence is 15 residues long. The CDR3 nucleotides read TGTGCCAGCAGGTACCTAGTGGGGGTATACAATGAGCAGTTCTTC. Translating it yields CASRYLVGVYNEQFF.

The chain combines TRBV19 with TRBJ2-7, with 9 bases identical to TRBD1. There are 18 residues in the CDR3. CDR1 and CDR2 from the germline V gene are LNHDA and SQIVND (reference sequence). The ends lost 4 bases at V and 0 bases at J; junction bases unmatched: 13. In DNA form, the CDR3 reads TGTGCCAGTAGTACACTGGGGACAGGGCCGTACTTCTCCTACGAGCAGTACTTC. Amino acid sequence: CASSTLGTGPYFSYEQYF.